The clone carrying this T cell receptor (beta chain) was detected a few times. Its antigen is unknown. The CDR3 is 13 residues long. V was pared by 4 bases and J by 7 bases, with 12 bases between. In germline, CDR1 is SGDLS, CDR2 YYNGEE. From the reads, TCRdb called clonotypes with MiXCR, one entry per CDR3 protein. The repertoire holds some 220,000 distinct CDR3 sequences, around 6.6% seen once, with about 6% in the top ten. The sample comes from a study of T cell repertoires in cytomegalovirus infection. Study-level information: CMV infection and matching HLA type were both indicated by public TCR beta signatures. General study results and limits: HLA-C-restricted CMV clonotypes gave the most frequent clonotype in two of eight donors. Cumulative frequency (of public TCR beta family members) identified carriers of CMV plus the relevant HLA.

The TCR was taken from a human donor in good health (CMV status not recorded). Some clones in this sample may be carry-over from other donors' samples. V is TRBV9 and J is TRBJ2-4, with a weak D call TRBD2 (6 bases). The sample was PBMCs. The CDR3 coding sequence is TGTGCCAGCAGCTCAGGACTAAAGAACATTCAGTACTTC. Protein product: CASSSGLKNIQYF.